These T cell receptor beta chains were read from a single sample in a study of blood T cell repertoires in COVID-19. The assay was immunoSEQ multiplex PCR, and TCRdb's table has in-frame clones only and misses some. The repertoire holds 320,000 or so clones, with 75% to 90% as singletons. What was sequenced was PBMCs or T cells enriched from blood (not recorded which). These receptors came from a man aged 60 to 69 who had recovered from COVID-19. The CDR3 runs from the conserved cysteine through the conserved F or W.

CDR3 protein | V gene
CASSLVGLAGGGQYF | TRBV7-2
CASSREGEVTGYTF | TRBV7-2
CASSLEGGPDTQYF | TRBV5-1
CASGEGRAPQKLFF | TRBV19
CASSVDMIYGYTF | TRBV6-5
CASSYGSGSQPNEQFF | TRBV6-5
CASYLGQTMNTEAFF | TRBV5-1
CASSAGTVYTEAFF | TRBV9
CASLPGQGAGGKLFF | TRBV6-5
CASTGGLGNQPQHF | TRBV19
CASRRDSSGSYEQYF | TRBV19
CASSESQGGAYEQYF | TRBV25-1
CTSFGLAGGTYEQYF | TRBV1
CASSEGGRSGANVLTF | TRBV2
CASSQGRGREYF | TRBV3-1/TRBV3-2
CASSDTGQGGTYNEQFF | TRBV6-1
CASSWESSYNSPLHF | TRBV5-1
CASSPQIGQGNNSPLHF | TRBV9
CASNRDTGELFF | TRBV2
CASSHTTGTSGSYEQYF | TRBV18
CASSTDRIEYYEQYF | TRBV5-1
CASSPPYGNTEAFF | TRBV18
CASSSDRVTEAFF | TRBV5-6
CASSPTRAGNQPQHF | TRBV6-5
CASSKNTDRTTPYF | TRBV11-2
CASSEYASSPLHF | TRBV10-1
CASSPTGYGYTF | TRBV4-2
CASSLGADGSPLHF | TRBV5-1
CASSDGQRINSPLHF | TRBV7-2
CSASKDRGRYEQYF | TRBV20-1
CASSVGGGAVREQYF | TRBV9
CASSVGTGLQPQHF | TRBV7-9
CASSPPRQGGETQYF | TRBV9
CASSRTGEKNYGYTF | TRBV28
CASSFGGGRAEAFF | TRBV28
CASSTTQGLENTF | TRBV21-1
CASSLNQQGSGEAFF | TRBV5-1
CASSFNLANTGELFF | TRBV11-2
CASSRETSGIGNEQFF | TRBV7-3
CASSYSIFSAGFNQPQHF | TRBV6-2/TRBV6-3
CASSVGYTGREQFF | TRBV10-2
CAWSVGDRVFGQYF | TRBV30